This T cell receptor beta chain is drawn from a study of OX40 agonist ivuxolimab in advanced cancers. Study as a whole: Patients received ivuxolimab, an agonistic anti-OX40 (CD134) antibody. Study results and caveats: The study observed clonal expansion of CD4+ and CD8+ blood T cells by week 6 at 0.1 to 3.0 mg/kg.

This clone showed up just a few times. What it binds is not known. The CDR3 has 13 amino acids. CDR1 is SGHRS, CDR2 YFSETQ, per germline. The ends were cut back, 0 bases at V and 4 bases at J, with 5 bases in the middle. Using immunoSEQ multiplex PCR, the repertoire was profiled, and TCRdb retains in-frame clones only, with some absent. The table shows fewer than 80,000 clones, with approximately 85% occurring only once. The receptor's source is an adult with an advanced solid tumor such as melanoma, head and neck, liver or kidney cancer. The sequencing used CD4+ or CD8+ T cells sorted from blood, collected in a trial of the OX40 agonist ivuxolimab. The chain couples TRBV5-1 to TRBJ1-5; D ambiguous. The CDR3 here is CASSLEVNQPQHF. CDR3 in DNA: TGCGCCAGCAGCTTGGAGGTGAATCAGCCCCAGCATTTT.